The clone carrying this TCR beta chain was recorded many times. Antigen: not known. This beta chain came through as a stray read in a library set up for alpha chains, and its size says little. Germline V gene lookup returns CDR1 DFQATT and CDR2 SNEGSKA (reference sequence). The length of the CDR3 is 15 residues. V lost 5 bases to trimming and J lost 6 bases; unmatched junction nucleotides: 10. The sample originates from a study of spatial heterogeneity in lung cancer. Unique molecular identifiers tagged every individual TCR cDNA molecule. TCRdb recomputed calls from the 5' RACE reads with MiXCR, one row per CDR3 protein. The sample holds about 16,000 distinct CDR3 sequences; 6.5% to 8.5% are singletons and the top ten take roughly 21%. Overall study results and limits: Counts of expanded alpha and beta TCRs within tumors tracked the tumor nonsynonymous mutation count.

Time point indicated: sample taken at primary tumor resection. Whole RNA obtained from tumor, nontumor lung or frozen PBMC underwent sequencing without sorting. Sequencing was performed on lung tumor tissue, taken at surgery. The sequence was obtained from a female donor with early-stage non-small cell lung cancer. The chain is built from TRBV20-1 and TRBJ2-3, with TRBD2 matching 11 bases. As DNA, the CDR3 is TGCAGTGCTTTTATAGCGGGGGGGCCCGCCGATACGCAGTATTTT. Its translation is CSAFIAGGPADTQYF.